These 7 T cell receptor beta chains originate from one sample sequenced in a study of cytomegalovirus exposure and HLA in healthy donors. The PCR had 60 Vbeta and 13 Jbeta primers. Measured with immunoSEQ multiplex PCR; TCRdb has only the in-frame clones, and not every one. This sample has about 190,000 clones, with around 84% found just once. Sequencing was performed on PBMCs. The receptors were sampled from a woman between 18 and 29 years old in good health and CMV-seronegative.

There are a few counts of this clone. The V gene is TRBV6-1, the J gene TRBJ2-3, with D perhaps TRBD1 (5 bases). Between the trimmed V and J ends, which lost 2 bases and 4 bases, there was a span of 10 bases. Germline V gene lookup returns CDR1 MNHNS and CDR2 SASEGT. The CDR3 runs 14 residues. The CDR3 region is CASSETAGPDTQYF. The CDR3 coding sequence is TGTGCCAGCAGTGAAACGGCAGGGCCAGATACGCAGTATTTT.

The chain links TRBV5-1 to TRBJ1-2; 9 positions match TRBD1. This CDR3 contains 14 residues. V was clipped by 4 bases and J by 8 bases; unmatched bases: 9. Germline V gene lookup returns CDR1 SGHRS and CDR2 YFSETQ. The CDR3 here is CASSGDRDLFGYTF. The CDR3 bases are TGCGCCAGCAGCGGGGACAGGGACCTCTTCGGCTACACCTTC.

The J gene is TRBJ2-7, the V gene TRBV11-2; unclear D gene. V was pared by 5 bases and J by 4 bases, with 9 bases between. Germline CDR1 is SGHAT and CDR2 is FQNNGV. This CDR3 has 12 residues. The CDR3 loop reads CASSDNTYEQYF. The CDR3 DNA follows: TGTGCCAGCAGCGACAATACGTACGAGCAGTACTTC. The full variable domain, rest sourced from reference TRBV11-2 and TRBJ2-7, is EAGVAQSPRYKIIEKRQSVAFWCNPISGHATLYWYQQILGQGPKLLIQFQNNGVVDDSQLPKDRFSAERLKGVDSTLKIQPAKLEDSAVYLCASSDNTYEQYFGPGTRLTVT.

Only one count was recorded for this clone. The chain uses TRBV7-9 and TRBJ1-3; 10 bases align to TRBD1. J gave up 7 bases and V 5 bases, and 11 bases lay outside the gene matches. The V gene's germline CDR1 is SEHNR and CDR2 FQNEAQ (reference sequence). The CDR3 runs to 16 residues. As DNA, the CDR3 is TGTGCCAGCAGCCAGCCCCCGACAGGGGGCAAGAACACCATATATTTT. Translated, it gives CASSQPPTGGKNTIYF.

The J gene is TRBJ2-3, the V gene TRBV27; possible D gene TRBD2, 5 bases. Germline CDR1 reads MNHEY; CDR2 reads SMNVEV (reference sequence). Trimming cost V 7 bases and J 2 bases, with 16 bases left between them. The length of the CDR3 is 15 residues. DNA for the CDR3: TGTGCCAGCAAACCAGCGGAAGTGAACACAGATACGCAGTATTTT. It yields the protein CASKPAEVNTDTQYF.

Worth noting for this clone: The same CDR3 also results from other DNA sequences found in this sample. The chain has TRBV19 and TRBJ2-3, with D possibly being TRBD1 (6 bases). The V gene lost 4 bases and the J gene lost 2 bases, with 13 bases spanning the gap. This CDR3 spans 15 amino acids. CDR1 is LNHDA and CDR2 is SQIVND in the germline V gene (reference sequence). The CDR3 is CASSTGQGFTDTQYF. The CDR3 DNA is TGTGCCAGTAGTACTGGGCAGGGGTTCACAGATACGCAGTATTTT.

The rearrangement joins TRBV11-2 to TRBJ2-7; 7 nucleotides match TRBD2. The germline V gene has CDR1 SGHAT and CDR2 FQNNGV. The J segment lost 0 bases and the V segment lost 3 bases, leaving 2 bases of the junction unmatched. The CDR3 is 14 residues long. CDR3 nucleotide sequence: TGTGCCAGCAGCTTGGGGACTATCTCCTACGAGCAGTACGTC. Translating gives CASSLGTISYEQYV.